Listed here is a single T cell receptor (beta chain). Its antigen is unknown. This CDR3 region has 13 residues. Trimming shortened V by 2 bases and J by 4 bases, and 9 bases separated the two germline ends. Germline V CDR1 and CDR2: SNHLY, FYNNEI. This sample was included in a study of cytomegalovirus exposure and HLA in healthy donors. Findings and limits, study-wide: One variant, a missense change in DCLRE1C, was linked in a later analysis to TCR beta V- and J-gene trimming. Confirmation in vitro established that a few CMV-associated chains were specific for CMV antigens. Indistinguishable V segments, including TRBV6-2 and TRBV6-3, were excluded.

PCR primers comprised 60 Vbeta and 13 Jbeta primers. Repertoires were generated with immunoSEQ multiplex PCR, while TCRdb's copy carries only in-frame clones and drops some. The sample carries under 200,000 clones, 78% recorded once. Whereas donors were nominally healthy upon sampling, unrecorded immune exposures were probable. The rearrangement joins TRBV2 to TRBJ2-7; tentative D call: TRBD2 (6 bases). Sequenced sample: PBMCs. The sequence was obtained from a woman in her 30s in good health and CMV-seropositive. The CDR3 coding sequence is TGTGCCAGCAGTGAACCTAGCGTTTACGAGCAGTACTTC. Translation gives CASSEPSVYEQYF. Based on the CDR3 plus reference TRBV2 and TRBJ2-7, the full variable domain is EPEVTQTPSHQVTQMGQEVILRCVPISNHLYFYWYRQILGQKVEFLVSFYNNEISEKSEIFDDQFSVERPDGSNFTLKIRSTKLEDSAMYFCASSEPSVYEQYFGPGTRLTVT.